This T cell receptor beta chain stems from a study of T-cell memory formation after mild COVID-19 (dated by TCRdb to the early 2020s). Notes on the research overall: TCR sequence clusters from the two donors were found to be largely donor specific. Longitudinal TCRalpha and TCRbeta repertoire sequencing tracked T-cell clones expanding and contracting after mild COVID-19 in a couple of donors. The cohort comprised two young, previously healthy adult volunteers, one female and one male. The research as a whole found: Balanced CD4/CD8 phenotypes were observed for clones contracting from day 15 to 85, whereas a bias towards CD4+ was observed for a second wave of clones expanding from day 15 to 37. Some responding clones were detected in pre-infection memory, suggesting pre-existing cross-reactive memory T cells joined the SARS-CoV-2 response. SARS-CoV-2 specificity was not confirmed for the second-wave clones peaking on day 37. Contracting CD4+ clones appeared mostly in the CM and EM memory subsets, whereas CD8+ clones were enriched in EMRA. Only a couple of mild cases were covered by the study, and larger cohorts that include severe cases with pre-infection samples were considered necessary.

The CDR3, from cysteine to phenylalanine, totals 20 residues. Only the CDR3 portion is preserved as DNA: 60 bases, with reading frame beginning at the first base. The germline V gene sets CDR1 to LGHNA and CDR2 to YSLEER. Ends trimmed: V by 0 bases, J by 0 bases; bases unmatched to a gene: 14. PBMCs were isolated by Ficoll-Paque density gradient centrifugation. A few counts support this clonotype. Its recognized antigen is unknown. Nothing much larger sits one base from this clone, and base qualities are not available. Sequenced on an Illumina NovaSeq 6000. TCRalpha and TCRbeta cDNA libraries were built by 5'RACE with constant-segment primers, adding sample barcodes and unique molecular identifiers. RNA was extracted from every sample with Trizol reagent. Amplification of the libraries took two PCR steps, and the second step added a second sample barcode plus Illumina TruSeq adapters. Sequencing of the libraries was done on an Illumina NovaSeq, producing 2 x 150 bp paired-end reads. Turning to the authors' computational methods: The reads were demultiplexed and collapsed into UMI-guided consensus sequences using migec v1.2.7. Using mixcr v2.1.11, UMI consensuses were aligned to TRA and TRB V and J templates and then assembled into clonotypes. A clonotype was counted as expanded or contracted only if both edgeR and NoisET called the change significant, with noise models trained on biological replicates. edgeR calls used a false discovery rate-adjusted p below 0.01 and a log2 fold-change threshold of 1. As an exploratory analysis of dynamics, max-normalized trajectories of the 1000 most abundant clonotypes were examined with PCA combined with hierarchical clustering. The CD4 or CD8 phenotype of responding clones was assigned using the separately sequenced CD4+ and CD8+ repertoires. The public sequencing data were trimmed at Q25 with fastp and processed into clonotypes with MiXCR by TCRdb, which kept only in-frame beta chains. Every CDR3 protein is listed once, alongside the most common genes and DNA of its rows. V and J calls and clone size were set by TCRdb, not the authors. This sample has around 340,000 distinct CDR3 sequences in its table, and under 25% of those were observed once. The ten largest clones take up around an eighth of the sample.

This clonotype originated in an adult woman who had mild COVID-19 (a few samples of this study predate the infection). The sample titles of this study are shuffled in the database, so cell type and time point are left out; the donor was told from shared clones. Input material: PBMCs or a T cell subset sorted from them (not recorded which). The V gene is TRBV4-3 and the J gene is TRBJ2-7, with 10 bases in between that match TRBD1. CDR3 region: CASSQDIGLPGTGDSYEQYF. Here is the DNA: TGCGCCAGCAGCCAAGATATAGGCTTGCCCGGGACAGGGGACTCCTACGAGCAGTACTTC.